This TCR beta chain was sequenced for a study of cytomegalovirus exposure and HLA in healthy donors. The V gene's germline CDR1 is MNHEY and CDR2 SMNVEV (reference sequence). Germline trimming cut 6 bases from V and 1 base from J; bases unmatched to any gene: 10. There are 17 residues in the CDR3. With regard to this clone: As yet, its antigen is unknown.

Findings and caveats of the study: Association of 16,951 TCR beta sequences with HLA alleles was found at 0.05 false discovery rate in a later analysis. A missense variant in DCLRE1C was later tied to TCR beta V- and J-gene trimming. As was reported, the HLA-A and HLA-B alleles of most subjects were accurately predicted from TCR beta sequences.

The PCR contained 60 Vbeta and 13 Jbeta primers. The assay was immunoSEQ multiplex PCR, and TCRdb's table has in-frame clones only and misses some. Of 90,000 to 150,000 clones listed, 50% to 65% are singletons. The gene calls are TRBV27 and TRBJ2-3; TRBD1 matches 10 bases. Material for sequencing was PBMCs. The receptor comes from a man between 35 and 55 years old in good health and CMV-seropositive. CDR3 sequence: CASRKDRGNLRTDTQYF. The CDR3, as DNA: TGTGCCAGCAGAAAGGACAGGGGGAACCTTCGCACAGATACGCAGTATTTT.